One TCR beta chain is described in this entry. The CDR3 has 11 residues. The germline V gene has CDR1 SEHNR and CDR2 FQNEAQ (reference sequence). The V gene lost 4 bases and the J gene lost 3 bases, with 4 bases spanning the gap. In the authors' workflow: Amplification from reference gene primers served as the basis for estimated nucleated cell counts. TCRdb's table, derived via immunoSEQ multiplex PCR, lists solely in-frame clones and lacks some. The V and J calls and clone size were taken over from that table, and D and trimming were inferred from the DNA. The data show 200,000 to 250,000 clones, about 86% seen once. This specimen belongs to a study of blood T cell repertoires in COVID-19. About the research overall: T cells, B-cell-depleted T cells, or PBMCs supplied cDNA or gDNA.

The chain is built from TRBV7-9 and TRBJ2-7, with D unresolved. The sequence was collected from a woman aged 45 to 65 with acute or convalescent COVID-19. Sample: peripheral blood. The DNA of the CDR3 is TGTGCCAGCAGCTCAAACTACGAGCAGTACTTC. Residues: CASSSNYEQYF.